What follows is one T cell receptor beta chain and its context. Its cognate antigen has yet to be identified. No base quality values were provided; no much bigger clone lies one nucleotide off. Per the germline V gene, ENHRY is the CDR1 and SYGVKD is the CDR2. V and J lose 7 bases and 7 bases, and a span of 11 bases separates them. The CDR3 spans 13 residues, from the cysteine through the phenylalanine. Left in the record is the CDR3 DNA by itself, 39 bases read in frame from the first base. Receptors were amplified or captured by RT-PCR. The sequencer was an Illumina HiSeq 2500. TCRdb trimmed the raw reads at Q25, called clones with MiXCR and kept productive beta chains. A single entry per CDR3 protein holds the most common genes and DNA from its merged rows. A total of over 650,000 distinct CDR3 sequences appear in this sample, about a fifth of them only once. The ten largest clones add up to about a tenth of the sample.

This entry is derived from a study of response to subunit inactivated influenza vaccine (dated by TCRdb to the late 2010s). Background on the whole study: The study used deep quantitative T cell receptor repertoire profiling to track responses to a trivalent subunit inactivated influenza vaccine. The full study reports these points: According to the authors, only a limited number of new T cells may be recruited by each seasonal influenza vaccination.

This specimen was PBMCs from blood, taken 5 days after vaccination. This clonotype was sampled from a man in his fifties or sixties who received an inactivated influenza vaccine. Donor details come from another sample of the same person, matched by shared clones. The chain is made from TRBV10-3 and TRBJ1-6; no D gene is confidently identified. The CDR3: CAITRQKNSPLHF. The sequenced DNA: TGTGCCATCACTCGGCAGAAGAATTCACCCCTCCACTTT.